These 21 T cell receptor beta chains were all obtained from the same sample, sequenced in a study of cytomegalovirus exposure and HLA in healthy donors. Use of 60 Vbeta and 13 Jbeta primers characterized the PCR. Method: immunoSEQ multiplex PCR; TCRdb's copy keeps in-frame clones and lacks some. The profile shows about 120,000 clones, 74% of them singletons. The sequencing sample was made of PBMCs. The receptors were gathered from a man younger than 45 in good health and CMV-seropositive.

In its sample, this clone was seen a few times. The V call is TRBV5-6, the J call TRBJ1-2, with D tentatively TRBD1 (5 bases). The CDR3 is 13 residues long. Deletions cut 4 bases from V and 6 bases from J, with 13 bases between. Germline loops: CDR1 SGHDT, CDR2 YYEEEE. This CDR3 is CASSVGRGNGYTF. In DNA, the CDR3 is TGTGCCAGCAGCGTGGGACGGGGAAATGGCTACACCTTC.

The V and J genes are TRBV6-1 and TRBJ1-1; possibly TRBD1 for D (5 bases). This CDR3 contains 13 residues. Trimming removed 4 bases from V and 2 bases from J, with 8 bases in between. CDR1 and CDR2 (germline): MNHNS, SASEGT. DNA for the CDR3: TGTGCCAGCAGTGGGACAATTAACACTGAAGCTTTCTTT. This translates into CASSGTINTEAFF.

This sequence joins TRBV7-9 and TRBJ2-3; no clear D. V was shortened by 1 base and J by 6 bases, with 11 bases between the two germline ends. CDR1 is SEHNR and CDR2 is FQNEAQ in the germline V gene (reference sequence). This CDR3 is 14 amino acids long. CDR3 coding DNA: TGTGCCAGCAGCTTAGTCGTCCAGGCCGATACGCAGTATTTT. It specifies CASSLVVQADTQYF. Filled out from reference TRBV7-9 and TRBJ2-3, the complete variable domain reads DTGVSQNPRHKITKRGQNVTFRCDPISEHNRLYWYRQTLGQGPEFLTYFQNEAQLEKSRLLSDRFSAERPKGSFSTLEIQRTEQGDSAMYLCASSLVVQADTQYFGPGTRLTVL.

The chain recombines TRBV7-6 with TRBJ2-1, with 8 bases lining up with TRBD2. The CDR3 runs 17 residues. V was clipped by 5 bases and J by 3 bases; unmatched bases: 12. CDR1 SGHVS and CDR2 FNYEAQ come from the germline V gene. The CDR3 is CASSPGLSGTSYNEQFF. The CDR3 bases are TGTGCCAGCAGCCCTGGTTTGTCCGGGACTAGCTACAATGAGCAGTTCTTC.

The chain links TRBV30 to TRBJ1-2; no clear D. The V gene's germline CDR1 is GTSNPN and CDR2 SVGIG (reference sequence). The CDR3 is 13 amino acids. V lost 1 base to trimming and J lost 2 bases, with 8 bases between them. CDR3 amino acids: CAWSESRNYGYTF. The DNA for the CDR3 is TGTGCCTGGAGTGAAAGCAGGAACTATGGCTACACCTTC.

This clone has only one observation. CDR3 nucleotide sequence: TGTGCCAGCAGCAGGGGACTAGCCCTCTCCAATGAGCAGTTCTTC. Translating gives CASSRGLALSNEQFF. V usage is TRBV11-2 and J usage is TRBJ2-1; 9 bases align to TRBD2. The CDR3 sequence is 15 residues long. Germline-derived CDR1 and CDR2 are SGHAT and FQNNGV. J lost 6 bases, V lost 5 bases, and 8 bases had no gene match.

The chain uses TRBV28 and TRBJ2-7; D may be TRBD1 (6 bases). With 5 bases removed from V and 4 bases from J, the gap between germline ends came to 18 bases. The CDR3 has 15 residues. Germline CDR1 MDHEN, CDR2 SYDVKM. The CDR3 DNA follows: TGTGCCAGCAGTCAAAGGGGGACACTTTTTTACGAGCAGTACTTC. Protein sequence: CASSQRGTLFYEQYF.

The gene calls are TRBV25-1 and TRBJ2-7, with 8 bases that match TRBD1. V shed 3 bases, J shed 5 bases, and the junction held 9 bases outside the gene matches. This CDR3 has 15 amino acids. Germline V CDR1 and CDR2: MGHDK, SYGVNS. CDR3 DNA sequence: TGTGCCAGCAGTGAGACCTGGACAGGGACCCACGAGCAGTACTTC. It is translated as CASSETWTGTHEQYF.

This chain connects TRBV5-4 to TRBJ2-3, with D possibly being TRBD2 (6 bases). V was shortened by 5 bases and J by 1 base, with 11 bases between the two germline ends. Germline lookup yields CDR1 SGHNT and CDR2 YYREEE (reference sequence). This CDR3 spans 14 amino acids. CDR3 region: CASSRDSRTDTQYF. The CDR3 coding sequence is TGTGCCAGCAGTCGGGACTCTCGCACAGATACGCAGTATTTT.

This clone was observed once. The rearrangement uses TRBV7-6 and TRBJ2-7, with TRBD2 matching over 10 bases. With 2 bases clipped from V and 2 bases from J, the junction kept 15 bases outside the gene matches. CDR1 and CDR2 from the germline V gene are SGHVS and FNYEAQ. This CDR3 has 19 residues. The CDR3 sequence is CASSLKGAASGGHPYEQYF. The CDR3 nucleotides are TGTGCCAGCAGCTTAAAGGGGGCGGCTAGCGGGGGCCATCCCTACGAGCAGTACTTC.

This chain links TRBV28 with TRBJ2-7; TRBD2 aligns across 8 bases. CDR3 length equals 16 residues. V shed 6 bases, J shed 4 bases, and the junction held 14 bases outside the gene matches. Germline V lookup: CDR1 MDHEN, CDR2 SYDVKM. The CDR3 DNA is TGTGCCAGCAGCCTACCCCAGGGTAGCGGGGCGTACGAGCAGTACTTC. The encoded protein is CASSLPQGSGAYEQYF.

This clone was detected only a few times. The genes are TRBV27 and TRBJ2-3, with D maybe TRBD1 (6 bases). V lost 4 bases and J lost 8, with 25 bases in between. Looked up from germline, CDR1 is MNHEY and CDR2 is SMNVEV (reference sequence). The CDR3 has 17 amino acids. CDR3 region: CASSSFAWKGGYGTQYF. The CDR3, as DNA: TGTGCCAGCAGTTCCTTCGCTTGGAAAGGGGGTTACGGTACGCAGTATTTT.

A few counts support this clone. V gene TRBV5-1 combines with J gene TRBJ2-5; TRBD2 matches 9 bases. The V gene end was trimmed by 3 bases and the J gene end by 4 bases; junction bases not matched to a gene: 7. Germline values: CDR1 SGHRS, CDR2 YFSETQ. CDR3 length: 15 residues. This chain's CDR3 is CASSSLAGAGETQYF. Here the CDR3 DNA reads TGCGCCAGCAGCTCACTAGCGGGCGCGGGAGAGACCCAGTACTTC.

This clone was picked up a small number of times. This chain links TRBV5-1 with TRBJ2-2; TRBD1 matches at 7 bases. CDR3 length equals 14 residues. V trimming: 6 bases; J trimming: 5 bases; junction bases outside the gene matches: 7. Germline assignment: CDR1 SGHRS and CDR2 YFSETQ. The DNA of the CDR3 is TGCGCCAGCATGGGACAGTCCCAAACCGGGGAGCTGTTTTTT. Its translation is CASMGQSQTGELFF.

This clone has just a few counts. V gene TRBV5-6 combines with J gene TRBJ1-1, with D possibly TRBD1 on 6 matching bases. The V gene's germline CDR1 is SGHDT and CDR2 YYEEEE. This CDR3 contains 14 residues. Trimming stripped 3 bases from V and 0 bases from J, with 9 bases between. CDR3 nucleotides: TGTGCCAGCAGCTGGACAGTAATGAACACTGAAGCTTTCTTT. This translates into CASSWTVMNTEAFF.

The chain uses TRBV4-2 and TRBJ1-4; tentative D call: TRBD1 (6 bases). Trimming removed 4 bases from V and 8 bases from J, with 20 bases in between. Germline-derived CDR1 and CDR2 are LGHNA and YNFKEQ. CDR3 size: 16 residues. CDR3 amino acids: CASSLIGGPLVEKLFF. The CDR3 DNA sequence: TGTGCCAGCAGCCTGATCGGGGGGCCCCTAGTGGAAAAACTGTTTTTT.

The chain couples TRBV29-1 to TRBJ2-7; perhaps TRBD1 as D (6 bases). The CDR3 spans 12 residues. V lost 2 bases, J lost 5 bases, and 10 bases lay in between. Germline V gives CDR1 SQVTM, CDR2 ANQGSEA. CDR3 protein: CSVEQGKDEQYF. Here the CDR3 DNA reads TGCAGCGTTGAACAGGGGAAGGACGAGCAGTACTTC.

The rearrangement links TRBV19 to TRBJ1-1; D uncertain. Germline CDR1 is LNHDA and CDR2 is SQIVND (reference sequence). Trimming removed 1 base from V and 7 bases from J, with 10 bases in between. The CDR3 is 13 amino acids. CDR3 region: CASSIGPRCEAFF. The CDR3 DNA reads as TGTGCCAGTAGTATAGGTCCCAGGTGTGAAGCTTTCTTT.

In its sample, this clone was seen once. The V and J genes are TRBV11-2 and TRBJ2-1; 10 nucleotides line up with TRBD1. Trimming cost V 5 bases and J 2 bases; bases outside gene matches: 6. Germline assignment: CDR1 SGHAT and CDR2 FQNNGV. The CDR3 length is 16 residues. The CDR3 DNA sequence: TGTGCCAGCAGCCATTCCGGGACAGGGGCCTACAATGAGCAGTTCTTC. Translated: CASSHSGTGAYNEQFF. The whole variable domain, filled in from reference TRBV11-2 and TRBJ2-1, reads EAGVAQSPRYKIIEKRQSVAFWCNPISGHATLYWYQQILGQGPKLLIQFQNNGVVDDSQLPKDRFSAERLKGVDSTLKIQPAKLEDSAVYLCASSHSGTGAYNEQFFGPGTRLTVL.

This clone was counted between two and nine times. This rearrangement joins TRBV6-5 to TRBJ2-1; D call uncertain. Deletions cut 2 bases from V and 10 bases from J, with 6 bases between. This CDR3 comprises 11 residues. From germline, CDR1 is MNHEY and CDR2 SVGAGI. This CDR3 is CASSYKREQFF. Here the CDR3 DNA reads TGTGCCAGCAGTTACAAGAGAGAGCAGTTCTTC.

V and J are TRBV5-1 and TRBJ2-7; D possibly corresponds to TRBD1 (6 bases). This CDR3 is 15 amino acids long. Trimming removed 4 bases from V and 2 bases from J, with 16 bases in between. The germline CDR1 and CDR2 sequences are SGHRS and YFSETQ. The CDR3 sequence: CASSRPTGSTYEQYF. The DNA for the CDR3 is TGCGCCAGCAGCCGACCTACAGGGTCGACCTACGAGCAGTACTTC.